The entry below describes one T cell receptor beta chain. This sample includes further DNA sequences coding for the same CDR3. The CDR3 extends over 17 amino acids. The ends lost 6 bases at V and 1 base at J; junction bases unmatched: 12. Germline loops: CDR1 MRHNA, CDR2 SNTAGT. Per the authors' pipeline: From reference gene primer amplification, estimates of nucleated cell counts were derived. Method: immunoSEQ multiplex PCR; TCRdb's copy keeps in-frame clones and lacks some. V, J and clone size are taken as reported in that table, and D and trimming were inferred from the DNA itself. The table lists roughly 150,000 clones, 70% to 80% of them singletons, with approximately 8% in the top ten. The sample comes from a study of blood T cell repertoires in COVID-19. Study as a whole: Samples taken during acute and convalescent COVID-19 were collected in the United States, Italy and Spain. The cDNA or gDNA used as material had been derived from T cells, B-cell-depleted T cells, or PBMCs.

The chain is built from TRBV6-4 and TRBJ2-5, with 9 bases identical to TRBD1. This sequence was found in a man aged 55 to 70 with acute or convalescent COVID-19. The source material was peripheral blood. CDR3 residues: CASRAGTGFFSQETQYF. CDR3 coding DNA: TGTGCCAGCAGAGCCGGGACAGGGTTTTTTTCCCAAGAGACCCAGTACTTC.